Listed below are T cell receptor beta chains from one sample, sequenced in a study of blood T cell repertoires in COVID-19. Some clones are missing from TCRdb's copy, which holds only in-frame ones; the method was immunoSEQ multiplex PCR. The sample has 150,000 to 200,000 clones, roughly four fifths seen once. The sample taken for sequencing was peripheral blood. Receptors were obtained from a woman aged 40 to 55 with acute or convalescent COVID-19. The CDR3 runs from the conserved cysteine through the conserved F or W. Clone size is shown for a subset of rows, as once, few, many or a class of expanded clone.

CASSPVTGADYGYTF,TRBV6-5,TRBJ1-2,many
CASSDAGTSVNNEQFF,TRBV6-1,TRBJ2-1,NA
CASSIRQGRDNSPLHF,TRBV28,TRBJ1-6,few
CASRQSGWTYNEQFF,TRBV28,TRBJ2-1,NA
CASSLVSGSDEQFF,TRBV5-1,TRBJ2-1,NA
CASNPRQGWQPQHF,TRBV6-5,TRBJ1-5,NA
CASSWRSGYYEQYF,TRBV27,TRBJ2-7,NA
CASSLGPGTDTQYF,TRBV7-7,TRBJ2-3,few
CASRQGRNTDTQYF,TRBV19,TRBJ2-3,NA
CSAEGFHGYTF,TRBV20-1,TRBJ1-2,NA
CASSSHAGRPSDSPLHF,TRBV7-9,TRBJ1-6,NA
CASSLLGGNEQFF,TRBV6-5,TRBJ2-1,NA
CASSLGDYNYEQYF,TRBV7-8,TRBJ2-7,NA
CASSPWTGTSGGNEQFF,TRBV5-4,TRBJ2-1,NA
CATTPGQGWNEQFF,TRBV24-1,TRBJ2-1,NA
CASTPGQGYLLGVPNSPLHF,TRBV28,TRBJ1-6,NA
CASSVTTDSSEQYF,TRBV9,TRBJ2-7,NA
CATSRPPTDIQYF,TRBV15,TRBJ2-4,NA
CASSVVGTGAGGYNTEAFF,TRBV9,TRBJ1-1,NA
CASSLLNSGANVLTF,TRBV7-6,TRBJ2-6,NA
CASSASMAGGPFF,TRBV2,TRBJ2-1,NA
CASSSNQGATEAFF,TRBV18,TRBJ1-1,NA
CASSQVGGNRGNQPQHF,TRBV4-1,TRBJ1-5,once
CASSEVGGFGTEAFF,TRBV2,TRBJ1-1,NA
CSVEAGKRNGYTF,TRBV29-1,TRBJ1-2,NA
CASSFRLARTGELFF,TRBV28,TRBJ2-2,few
CASSHSYTF,TRBV2,TRBJ1-2,once
CASSLGTANTEAFF,TRBV5-1,TRBJ1-1,NA
CASRESLAGVGAGQFF,TRBV28,TRBJ2-1,NA
CATSDSGMAYEQYF,TRBV24-1,TRBJ2-7,NA
CATRTRDMGLAGTGELFF,TRBV24-1,TRBJ2-2,NA
CASSLAPPRGGQETQYF,TRBV7-6,TRBJ2-5,NA
CASSDMLYEAFF,TRBV28,TRBJ1-1,NA
CASSRGTGENSPLHF,TRBV4-1,TRBJ1-6,NA
CASSPQVNYGYTF,TRBV12-3/TRBV12-4,TRBJ1-2,NA
CASRLGTGGNSPLHF,TRBV6-6,TRBJ1-6,few
CASSLDRGEQYF,TRBV11-2,TRBJ2-7,NA
CASSLDLSPSSPLHF,TRBV5-1,TRBJ1-6,NA
CASSPKVVGGRSGYTF,TRBV5-1,TRBJ1-2,NA
CASSAEGNQPQHF,TRBV9,TRBJ1-5,once
CASTILNEQFF,TRBV7-9,TRBJ2-1,NA